These 22 T cell receptor beta chains came from one sample sequenced in a study of shared clonotypes between healthy human individuals (dated by TCRdb to the early 2020s). The library was prepared using the immunoSEQ multiplex PCR assay. In its TCRdb copy, this immuneACCESS table keeps in-frame sequences only and misses some clones. Where compared with another copy, unresolved V genes explain less than half of these, and the others have no known cause. For this sample there are 450,000 to 500,000 clones; about 82% appear just once. The ten largest make up about an eighth of the sample. Sequences were obtained from PBMCs. The receptor source for this set is a woman in her forties in good health. Some clones in this sample may be carry-over from other donors' samples.

The DNA for the CDR3 is TGTGCCAGCAGCGTGACAGGGGCCGATGGCTACACCTTC. Protein: CASSVTGADGYTF. V gene TRBV28 combines with J gene TRBJ1-2; 8 nucleotides align to TRBD1. This CDR3 is 13 amino acids long. The trim removed 6 bases at V and 6 bases at J, leaving 6 bases unmatched. Germline CDR1 and CDR2: MDHEN and SYDVKM.

About this clone: The sample carries other DNA sequences with the same CDR3. The genes are TRBV7-9 and TRBJ2-5, with D tentatively TRBD1 or TRBD2 (5 bases each). CDR1 is SEHNR and CDR2 is FQNEAQ in the germline V gene (reference sequence). The CDR3 length is 13 residues. V shed 1 base and J shed 2 bases, with 5 bases lying between them. The CDR3 sequence: CASSLGGQETQYF. The DNA for the CDR3 is TGTGCCAGCAGCTTAGGGGGGCAAGAGACCCAGTACTTC.

The chain combines TRBV6-6 with TRBJ1-1; maybe TRBD1 (5 bases). The CDR3 has 15 amino acids. CDR1 is MNHNY, CDR2 SVGAGI, per germline (reference sequence). Trimming took 2 bases from V and 3 from J, leaving 13 bases between them. The CDR3 sequence is CASSYTDRVHTEAFF. DNA for the CDR3: TGTGCCAGCAGTTACACAGACAGAGTGCACACTGAAGCTTTCTTT.

This chain uses TRBV11-2 with TRBJ2-1; perhaps TRBD2 as D (5 bases). Germline V gene sequence: CDR1 SGHAT, CDR2 FQNNGV. With 0 bases removed from V and 9 bases from J, the gap between germline ends came to 12 bases. This CDR3 has 14 residues. CDR3 bases: TGTGCCAGCAGCTTAGATCTTCTAGCAGTTGAGCAGTTCTTC. It translates to CASSLDLLAVEQFF.

The genes are TRBV7-2 and TRBJ2-3, with TRBD2 identical over 13 bases. Germline CDR1 is SGHTA and CDR2 is FQGNSA. V lost 4 bases to trimming and J lost 1 base; unmatched junction nucleotides: 2. The CDR3 loop spans 16 amino acids. This chain's CDR3 is CASSYGLAGGTDTQYF. In DNA form, the CDR3 reads TGTGCCAGCAGCTATGGACTAGCGGGGGGCACAGATACGCAGTATTTT.

The chain combines TRBV29-1 with TRBJ2-5; D might be TRBD1 (6 bases). The CDR3 is 11 residues long. V was shortened by 6 bases and J by 11 bases, with 16 bases between the two germline ends. CDR1 and CDR2 from the germline V gene are SQVTM and ANQGSEA. CDR3 sequence (DNA): TGCAGCGTCGGTTCCCCAAGGGGGCAGTACTTC. This gives the protein CSVGSPRGQYF.

The chain carries TRBV30 and TRBJ2-7; D gene ambiguous. Germline loops: CDR1 GTSNPN, CDR2 SVGIG (reference sequence). There are 12 residues in the CDR3. The V end lost 5 bases, the J end lost 0 bases, and 8 bases lay between the germline ends. CDR3 DNA sequence: TGTGCCTGGGCTATTTACTCCTACGAGCAGTACTTC. Protein sequence: CAWAIYSYEQYF.

Turning to this clone: Other DNA sequences in this sample translate to the same CDR3. The rearrangement uses TRBV7-2 and TRBJ1-1; D is perhaps TRBD1 (5 bases). V shed 5 bases and J shed 4 bases, with 14 bases lying between them. Germline V lookup: CDR1 SGHTA, CDR2 FQGNSA. This CDR3 comprises 14 residues. In nucleotides, the CDR3 is TGTGCCAGCAGCCTCGTGGGGCGCGGCACTGAAGCTTTCTTT. Translating gives CASSLVGRGTEAFF.

This clone occurred once. This chain links TRBV5-1 with TRBJ2-7, with 10 bases lining up with TRBD2. This CDR3 comprises 15 residues. The V gene end was trimmed by 4 bases and the J gene end by 6 bases; junction bases not matched to a gene: 10. In germline, CDR1 is SGHRS, CDR2 YFSETQ. CDR3 in amino acids: CASSPLASGRAEQYF. CDR3 nucleotides: TGCGCCAGCAGCCCCCTGGCGAGCGGGAGGGCCGAGCAGTACTTC.

The rearrangement uses TRBV28 and TRBJ2-2, with 8 positions matching TRBD2. The germline gives CDR1 MDHEN, CDR2 SYDVKM. This CDR3 comprises 14 residues. The ends lost 2 bases at V and 8 bases at J; junction bases unmatched: 4. This CDR3 reads CASSLDSGTGELFF. The CDR3 coding sequence is TGTGCCAGCAGTTTAGATAGCGGGACGGGGGAGCTGTTTTTT.

The gene calls are TRBV29-1 and TRBJ2-5; 8 nucleotides match TRBD2. This CDR3 comprises 14 residues. The germline V gene encodes CDR1 SQVTM and CDR2 ANQGSEA. Trimming removed 6 bases from V and 5 bases from J; junction bases left unmatched: 11. The CDR3, as DNA: TGCAGCGTGGGAAGCGGGAGCCGCCGGGAGACCCAGTACTTC. Protein sequence: CSVGSGSRRETQYF.

V and J are TRBV29-1 and TRBJ2-5; weak D call: TRBD2 (5 bases). The CDR3 runs 15 residues. Trimming took 5 bases from V and 0 from J, leaving 16 bases between them. Germline V gene sequence: CDR1 SQVTM, CDR2 ANQGSEA. In DNA, the CDR3 is TGCAGCGTTATCCTGGAGGCGGACTACCAAGAGACCCAGTACTTC. This sequence encodes CSVILEADYQETQYF.

V usage is TRBV30 and J usage is TRBJ2-7; 9 nucleotides agree with TRBD1. The germline V gene has CDR1 GTSNPN and CDR2 SVGIG (reference sequence). The length of the CDR3 is 16 residues. The V and J ends lost 2 bases and 4 bases, in that order; junction bases with no gene match: 12. The CDR3 spells CAWSRSPGQGLYEQYF. The CDR3 DNA sequence: TGTGCCTGGAGTAGATCTCCGGGACAGGGTCTTTACGAGCAGTACTTC.

This clone showed up just a few times. The V gene is TRBV5-1, the J gene TRBJ2-5, with TRBD2 matching 7 bases. CDR1 is SGHRS and CDR2 is YFSETQ in the germline V gene. The CDR3 is 17 residues long. The V gene end was trimmed by 3 bases and the J gene end by 5 bases; junction bases not matched to a gene: 16. The CDR3 sequence: CASSSGLVGLRGETQYF. The CDR3, as DNA: TGCGCCAGCAGCTCCGGACTAGTCGGGCTAAGAGGGGAGACCCAGTACTTC.

The chain uses TRBV2 and TRBJ1-1; tentatively, D is TRBD1 (5 bases). Germline V gene data show CDR1 as SNHLY and CDR2 as FYNNEI. V lost 5 bases, J lost 9 bases, and 19 bases lay in between. The CDR3 is made up of 14 amino acids. The CDR3 sequence is CASSTRPSGTQAFF. CDR3 in DNA: TGTGCCAGCAGTACCAGACCCTCCGGGACCCAAGCTTTCTTT.

As for this clone: One base separates it from a far larger clone, so it is likely a read error. The chain employs TRBV4-2 and TRBJ2-7, with D possibly TRBD2 on 7 matching bases. The J call may be faulty, since TRBJ2-1 better matches the DNA end. CDR1 is LGHNA, CDR2 YNFKEQ, per germline. This CDR3 is built from 15 residues. The CDR3 is CASSQGEGEYAEQFF. CDR3 nucleotides: TGTGCCAGCAGCCAAGGGGAGGGGGAATACGCCGAGCAGTTCTTC.

This clone has a handful of counts. The V call is TRBV9, the J call TRBJ1-2; D is possibly TRBD1 (6 bases). The germline V gene has CDR1 SGDLS and CDR2 YYNGEE. Trimming pared 3 bases from V and 2 bases from J, leaving 14 bases between. The CDR3 runs to 15 residues. CDR3 residues: CASSAHLQGNYGYTF. CDR3 sequence (DNA): TGTGCCAGCAGCGCCCACTTACAGGGAAACTATGGCTACACCTTC.

The gene calls are TRBV9 and TRBJ2-7; D is perhaps TRBD1 or TRBD2 (5 bases each). Germline V gene sequence: CDR1 SGDLS, CDR2 YYNGEE. Trimming shortened V by 4 bases and J by 0 bases, and 11 bases separated the two germline ends. The CDR3 has 14 residues. The CDR3 DNA follows: TGTGCCAGCAGCTTGGGACCATTCTCCTACGAGCAGTACTTC. This sequence encodes CASSLGPFSYEQYF.

The V call is TRBV11-2, the J call TRBJ2-7, with a weak D call TRBD1 (7 bases). V was trimmed by 5 bases and J by 5 bases, leaving 16 bases between them. The V gene's germline CDR1 is SGHAT and CDR2 FQNNGV. There are 14 residues in the CDR3. CDR3 residues: CASSPAAGGNEQYF. DNA of the CDR3: TGTGCCAGCAGCCCCGCGGCAGGGGGGAACGAGCAGTACTTC.

This clone was seen only a few times. The chain carries TRBV28 and TRBJ1-1; D unresolved. CDR3 length: 14 amino acids. In germline, CDR1 is MDHEN, CDR2 SYDVKM. Trimming shortened V by 1 base and J by 0 bases, and 6 bases separated the two germline ends. The CDR3 protein is CASSLLALNTEAFF. The CDR3, as DNA: TGTGCCAGCAGTTTATTGGCTTTGAACACTGAAGCTTTCTTT.

This rearrangement joins TRBV11-2 to TRBJ2-1; D is unresolved. With 0 bases removed from V and 9 bases from J, the gap between germline ends came to 15 bases. The CDR3 loop spans 15 amino acids. Per germline, CDR1 SGHAT and CDR2 FQNNGV. CDR3 residues: CASSLDRVGISEQFF. The CDR3 nucleotides are TGTGCCAGCAGCTTAGATCGCGTGGGGATTAGTGAGCAGTTCTTC.

CDR3 region: CAISRMTPGANVLTF. For the CDR3, the DNA is TGTGCCATCAGCCGAATGACACCCGGGGCCAACGTCCTGACTTTC. V is TRBV10-3 and J is TRBJ2-6; D uncertain. With 6 bases removed from V and 4 bases from J, the gap between germline ends came to 13 bases. The germline CDR1 and CDR2 sequences are ENHRY and SYGVKD. The CDR3 covers 15 residues.